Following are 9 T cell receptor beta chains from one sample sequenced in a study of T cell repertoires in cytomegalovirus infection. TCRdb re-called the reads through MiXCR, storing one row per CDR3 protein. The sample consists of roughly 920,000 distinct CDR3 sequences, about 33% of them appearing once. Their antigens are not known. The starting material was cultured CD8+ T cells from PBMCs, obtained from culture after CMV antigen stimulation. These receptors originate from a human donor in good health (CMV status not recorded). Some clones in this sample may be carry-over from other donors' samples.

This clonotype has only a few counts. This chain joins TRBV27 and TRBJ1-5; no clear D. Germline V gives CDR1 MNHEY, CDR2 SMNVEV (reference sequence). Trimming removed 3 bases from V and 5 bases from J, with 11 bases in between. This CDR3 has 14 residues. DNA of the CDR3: TGTGCCAGCAGTTTTTTTGGACGGCATCAGCCCCAGCATTTT. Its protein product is CASSFFGRHQPQHF.

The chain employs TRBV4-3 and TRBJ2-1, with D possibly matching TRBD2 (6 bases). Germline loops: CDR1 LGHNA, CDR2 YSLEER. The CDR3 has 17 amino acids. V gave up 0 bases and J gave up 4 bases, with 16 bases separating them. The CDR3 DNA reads TGCGCCAGCAGCCAAGAGTCGGGGGATGGGGTTTACAATGAGCAGTTCTTC. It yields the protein CASSQESGDGVYNEQFF.

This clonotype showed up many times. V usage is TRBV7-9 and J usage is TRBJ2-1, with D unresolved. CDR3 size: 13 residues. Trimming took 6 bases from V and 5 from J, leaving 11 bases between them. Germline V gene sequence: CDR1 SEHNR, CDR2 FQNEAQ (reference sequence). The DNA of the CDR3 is TGTGCCAGCAGACGCCTTCCAAACAATGAGCAGTTCTTC. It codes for CASRRLPNNEQFF.

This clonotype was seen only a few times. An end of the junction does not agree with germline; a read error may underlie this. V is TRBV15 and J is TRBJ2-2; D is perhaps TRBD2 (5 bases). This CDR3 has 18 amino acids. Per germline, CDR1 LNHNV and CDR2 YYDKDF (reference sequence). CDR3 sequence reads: CATSRDPARSGNAGELFF. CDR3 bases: TGTGCCACCAGCAGAGATCCGGCTCGGTCGGGGAACGCCGGGGAGCTGTTTTTT. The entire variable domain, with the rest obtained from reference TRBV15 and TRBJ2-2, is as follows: DAMVIQNPRYQVTQFGKPVTLSCSQTLNHNVMYWYQQKSSQAPKLLFHYYDKDFNNEADTPDNFQSRRPNTSFCFLDIRSPGLGDTAMYLCATSRDPARSGNAGELFFGEGSRLTVL.

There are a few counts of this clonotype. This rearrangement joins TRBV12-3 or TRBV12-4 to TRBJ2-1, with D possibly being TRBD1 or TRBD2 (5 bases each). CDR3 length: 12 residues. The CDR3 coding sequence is TGTGCGGCGGGCCAGGGCTACAATGAGCAGTTCTTC. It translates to CAAGQGYNEQFF.

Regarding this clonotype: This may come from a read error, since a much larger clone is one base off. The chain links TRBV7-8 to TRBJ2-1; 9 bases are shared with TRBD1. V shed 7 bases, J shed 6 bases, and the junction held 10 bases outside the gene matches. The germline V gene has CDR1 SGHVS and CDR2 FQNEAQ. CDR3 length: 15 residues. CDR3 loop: CASNPGTGLFNEQFF. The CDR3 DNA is TGTGCCAGCAACCCCGGGACAGGGCTGTTCAATGAGCAGTTCTTC.

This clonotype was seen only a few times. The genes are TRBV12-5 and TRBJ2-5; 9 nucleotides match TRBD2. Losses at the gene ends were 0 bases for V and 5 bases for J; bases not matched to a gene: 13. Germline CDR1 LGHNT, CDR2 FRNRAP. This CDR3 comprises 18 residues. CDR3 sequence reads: CASGLVQSSGGHRETQYF. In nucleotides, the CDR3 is TGTGCTAGTGGTTTGGTACAGAGTAGCGGGGGCCACCGCGAGACCCAGTACTTC.

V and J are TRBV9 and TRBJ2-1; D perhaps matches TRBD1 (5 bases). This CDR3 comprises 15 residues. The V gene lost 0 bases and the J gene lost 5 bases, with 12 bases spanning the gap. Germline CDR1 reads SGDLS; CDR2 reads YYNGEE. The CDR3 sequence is CASSVDGAGHNEQFF. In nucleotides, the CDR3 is TGTGCCAGCAGCGTAGATGGGGCAGGCCACAATGAGCAGTTCTTC. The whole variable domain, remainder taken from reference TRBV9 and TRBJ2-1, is DSGVTQTPKHLITATGQRVTLRCSPRSGDLSVYWYQQSLDQGLQFLIQYYNGEERAKGNILERFSAQQFPDLHSELNLSSLELGDSALYFCASSVDGAGHNEQFFGPGTRLTVL.

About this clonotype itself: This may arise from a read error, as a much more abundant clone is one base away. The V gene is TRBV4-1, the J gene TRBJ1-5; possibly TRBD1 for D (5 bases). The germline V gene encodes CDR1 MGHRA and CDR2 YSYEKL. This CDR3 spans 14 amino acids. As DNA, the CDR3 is TGCGCCGGCAGCCAAAACGACAGAGGTCAGCCCCAGCATTTT. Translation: CAGSQNDRGQPQHF.